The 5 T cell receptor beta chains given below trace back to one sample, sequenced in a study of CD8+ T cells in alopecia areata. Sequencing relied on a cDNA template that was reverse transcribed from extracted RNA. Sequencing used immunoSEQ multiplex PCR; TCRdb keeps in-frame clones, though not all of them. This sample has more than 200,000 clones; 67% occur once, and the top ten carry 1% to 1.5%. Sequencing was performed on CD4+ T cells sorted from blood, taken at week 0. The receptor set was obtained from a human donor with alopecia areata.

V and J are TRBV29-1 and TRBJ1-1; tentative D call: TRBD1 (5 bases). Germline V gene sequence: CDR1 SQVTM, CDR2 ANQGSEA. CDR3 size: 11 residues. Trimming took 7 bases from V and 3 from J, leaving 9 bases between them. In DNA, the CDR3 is TGCAGCGGGGGGTGGGACACTGAAGCTTTCTTT. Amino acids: CSGGWDTEAFF.

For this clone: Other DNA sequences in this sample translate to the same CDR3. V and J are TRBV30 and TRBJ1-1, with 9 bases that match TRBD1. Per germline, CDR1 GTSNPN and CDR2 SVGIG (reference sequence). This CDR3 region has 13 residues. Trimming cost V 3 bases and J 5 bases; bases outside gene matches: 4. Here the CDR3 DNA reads TGTGCCTGGAGAGGACAGGGGAATACTGAAGCTTTCTTT. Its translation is CAWRGQGNTEAFF.

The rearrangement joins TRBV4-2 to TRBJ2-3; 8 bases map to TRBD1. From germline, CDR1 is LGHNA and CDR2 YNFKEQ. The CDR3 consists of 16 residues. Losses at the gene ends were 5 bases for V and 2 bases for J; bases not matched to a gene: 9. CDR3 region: CASSYRDRIDTDTQYF. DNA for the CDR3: TGTGCCAGCAGCTACCGGGACAGGATAGACACAGATACGCAGTATTTT.

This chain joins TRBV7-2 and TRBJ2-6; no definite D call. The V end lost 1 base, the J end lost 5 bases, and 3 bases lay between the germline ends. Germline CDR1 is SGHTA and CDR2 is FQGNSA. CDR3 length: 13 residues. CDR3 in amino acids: CASSLERANVLTF. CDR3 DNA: TGTGCCAGCAGCTTAGAGAGGGCCAACGTCCTGACTTTC.

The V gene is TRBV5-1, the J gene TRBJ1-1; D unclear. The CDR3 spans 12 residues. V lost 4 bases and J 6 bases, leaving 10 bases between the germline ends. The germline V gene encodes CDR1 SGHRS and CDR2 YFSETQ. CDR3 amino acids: CASSTDGPEAFF. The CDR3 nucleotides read TGCGCCAGCAGCACCGACGGCCCTGAAGCTTTCTTT.